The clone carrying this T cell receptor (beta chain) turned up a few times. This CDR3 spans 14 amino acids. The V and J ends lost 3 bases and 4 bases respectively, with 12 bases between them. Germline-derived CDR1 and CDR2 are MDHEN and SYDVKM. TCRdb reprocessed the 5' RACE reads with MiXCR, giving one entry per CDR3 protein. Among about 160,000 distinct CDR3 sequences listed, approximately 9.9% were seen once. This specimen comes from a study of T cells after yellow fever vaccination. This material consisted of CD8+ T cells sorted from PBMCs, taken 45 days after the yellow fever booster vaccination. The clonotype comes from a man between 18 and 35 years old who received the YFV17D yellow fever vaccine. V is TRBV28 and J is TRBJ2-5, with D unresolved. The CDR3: CASSLVGYAETQYF. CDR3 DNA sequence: TGTGCCAGCAGTTTGGTAGGTTACGCAGAGACCCAGTACTTC.